This T cell receptor beta chain was recovered during a study of cytomegalovirus exposure and HLA in healthy donors. General study findings and limits: Later analysis demonstrated an association between a missense DCLRE1C variant and TCR beta V- and J-gene trimming.

Trimming took off 1 base at V and 5 bases at J, with 6 bases between the two ends. Germline V gene data show CDR1 as MNHNS and CDR2 as SASEGT. The CDR3 has 13 residues. PCR used 60 Vbeta primers and 13 Jbeta primers. Sequenced by immunoSEQ multiplex PCR; TCRdb stores in-frame clones only, minus some. The data show 150,000 to 200,000 clones, roughly 85% seen once. Comment on this clone: No antigen is known for it.

The material sequenced was PBMCs. The chain combines TRBV6-1 with TRBJ1-5; no clear D gene. The receptor's source is a young man in good health and CMV-seropositive. CDR3 sequence reads: CASSEGLDQPQHF. The CDR3 DNA sequence: TGTGCCAGCAGTGAAGGGCTGGATCAGCCCCAGCATTTT.